This T cell receptor beta chain appears in the sequencing data of a study of CD8 T cells in Susac syndrome. Study-level points and caveats: A relatively small number of individuals underwent TCR sequencing and HLA analysis.

The CDR3 has 16 amino acids. J lost 5 bases, V lost 0 bases, and 5 bases had no gene match. The germline gives CDR1 SGDLS, CDR2 YYNGEE. With random hexamers, roughly 0.5 to 1 ug RNA was reverse transcribed. Coverage of TCR beta CDR3 amplification by immunoSEQ multiplex PCR extended to 54 Vbeta and 13 Jbeta. Using its own MiXCR run on the immunoSEQ multiplex PCR reads, TCRdb lists one record per CDR3 protein. The sample records roughly 120,000 distinct CDR3 sequences, over 85% being singletons. A word on this clonotype: Antigen specificity is unknown.

Purification of the CD8+ and CD4+ T cells relied on negative isolation, and TEMRA cells underwent FACS enrichment. The source is a human donor with multiple sclerosis. The chain recombines TRBV9 with TRBJ2-1, with 10 bases that match TRBD2. The sequencing sample was made of CD8+ T cells from PBMCs. The chain's CDR3 is CASSVESSGRNNEQFF. CDR3 DNA sequence: TGTGCCAGCAGCGTAGAATCTAGCGGGAGAAACAATGAGCAGTTCTTC.